This T cell receptor (beta chain) is from a study of PD-1 blockade in classical Hodgkin lymphoma. Study conclusions and caveats: Researchers reported that CD4+ TCR diversity, though not CD8+, rose significantly by C4D1.

Brentuximab vedotin exposure varied, and every patient relapsed after autologous stem cell transplantation. Libraries were prepared by immunoSEQ multiplex PCR; TCRdb keeps only in-frame clonotypes and omits some of them. Of 13,000 to 15,000 clones listed, around 64% are singletons. This clone showed up just a few times. Its target is unknown. Sequencing used peripheral blood mononuclear cells (PBMCs), obtained at baseline. This clonotype was sampled from a human donor with classical Hodgkin lymphoma.

The CDR3 spells CASSQNRLNTEAFF. The CDR3 DNA reads TGTGCCAGCAGTCAAAACAGGTTGAACACTGAAGCTTTCTTT. The chain has TRBV28 and TRBJ1-1; perhaps TRBD1 as D (5 bases). CDR1 and CDR2 from the germline V gene are MDHEN and SYDVKM. The V gene lost 5 bases and the J gene lost 0 bases, with 10 bases spanning the gap. This CDR3 contains 14 residues. The full variable domain, completed using reference TRBV28 and TRBJ1-1, is DVKVTQSSRYLVKRTGEKVFLECVQDMDHENMFWYRQDPGLGLRLIYFSYDVKMKEKGDIPEGYSVSREKKERFSLILESASTNQTSMYLCASSQNRLNTEAFFGQGTRLTVV.